This record covers a single T cell receptor beta chain. Its antigen is not known. Germline V gene data show CDR1 as MDHEN and CDR2 as SYDVKM. The length of the CDR3 is 16 residues. Trimming removed 4 bases from V and 10 bases from J; junction bases left unmatched: 16. Healthy individuals who donated bone marrow served as the donors. This specimen comes from a study of cytomegalovirus exposure and HLA in healthy donors. Study in general: The approximately 120 million unique TCR beta sequences, from about 170 million T cells, were found by an earlier analysis. The study, taken as a whole, reports: A missense variant in DCLRE1C was later tied to TCR beta V- and J-gene trimming. The later analysis indicated that the majority of CMV-associated TCR beta chains appeared HLA-restricted.

The PCR employed 60 Vbeta primers together with 13 Jbeta primers. Sequenced by immunoSEQ multiplex PCR; TCRdb stores in-frame clones only, minus some. The table records 150,000 to 200,000 clones, roughly 80% of them present only once. The source of this sequence is a woman aged 45-60 years in good health and CMV-seronegative. Sequenced material: PBMCs. This chain joins TRBV28 and TRBJ1-5; 7 nucleotides line up with TRBD1. CDR3 in amino acids: CASSSGSQGSLRPQHF. The DNA of the CDR3 is TGTGCCAGCAGTTCGGGGTCACAGGGGAGTCTCCGTCCCCAGCATTTT.